The 10 T cell receptor beta chains in this list originate from one sample, sequenced in a study of blood T cell repertoires in COVID-19. Sequencing used immunoSEQ multiplex PCR; TCRdb keeps in-frame clones, though not all of them. Seen here are 45,000 to 50,000 clones, approximately 85% observed once, and the top ten hold under 40%. Sequenced material: peripheral blood. These receptors all stem from a woman of 80 years or more with COVID-19, enrolled during active disease.

The sample holds one count of this clone. The chain combines TRBV27 with TRBJ1-5, with D possibly matching TRBD1 (5 bases). V was shortened by 6 bases and J by 6 bases, with 15 bases between the two germline ends. The length of the CDR3 is 14 residues. CDR1 and CDR2 (germline): MNHEY, SMNVEV (reference sequence). CDR3 DNA: TGTGCCAGCAGCCCCAGGGTTGGAGCTCAGCCCCAGCATTTT. As protein: CASSPRVGAQPQHF.

J is TRBJ1-1 and V is TRBV12-3 or TRBV12-4; no clear D. The CDR3 length is 13 residues. Trimming stripped 6 bases from V and 4 bases from J, with 12 bases between. This chain's CDR3 is CASRMGRGTEAFF. CDR3 nucleotides: TGTGCCAGCAGAATGGGTAGAGGCACTGAAGCTTTCTTT.

The chain has TRBV10-3 and TRBJ2-7; D uncertain. The CDR3 sequence is 13 residues long. The V end lost 10 bases, the J end lost 0 bases, and 13 bases lay between the germline ends. In germline, CDR1 is ENHRY, CDR2 SYGVKD. The DNA for the CDR3 is TGTGCCACCACAGAGCCGAGCTCCTACGAGCAGTACTTC. Its protein is CATTEPSSYEQYF.

The rearrangement joins TRBV6-2 or TRBV6-3 to TRBJ2-1, with D possibly matching TRBD2 (6 bases). Per germline, CDR1 MNHEY and CDR2 SVGEGT. The CDR3 runs to 13 residues. Deletions cut 4 bases from V and 6 bases from J, with 10 bases between. The DNA for the CDR3 is TGTGCCAGCAGTTTAGCGGTTAGCAATGAGCAGTTCTTC. Translating gives CASSLAVSNEQFF.

The chain has TRBV11-1 and TRBJ2-2, with D maybe TRBD1 (5 bases). With 4 bases removed from V and 8 bases from J, the gap between germline ends came to 20 bases. The CDR3 has 16 residues. Germline values: CDR1 SGHAT, CDR2 FQDESV (reference sequence). The CDR3 DNA sequence: TGTGCCAGCAGCTCCTCAGGCTCCGAAAACAGGGGGGAGCTGTTTTTT. This sequence encodes CASSSSGSENRGELFF.

This chain connects TRBV7-9 to TRBJ2-1; tentative D call: TRBD1 (6 bases). The CDR3 extends over 15 amino acids. V was shortened by 8 bases and J by 2 bases, with 16 bases between the two germline ends. CDR1 and CDR2 (germline): SEHNR, FQNEAQ (reference sequence). The CDR3 sequence is CASDHRDTPYNEQFF. The CDR3 DNA is TGTGCCAGCGATCACCGGGACACACCCTACAATGAGCAGTTCTTC.

This sequence joins TRBV5-1 and TRBJ1-1; perhaps TRBD1 as D (6 bases). CDR3 length equals 16 residues. The germline V and J ends were trimmed by 0 bases and 4 bases, with 16 bases remaining between them. The germline V gene encodes CDR1 SGHRS and CDR2 YFSETQ. The CDR3 DNA sequence: TGCGCCAGCAGCTTGGGTACAGGGCAGTGGAGCACTGAAGCTTTCTTT. Protein sequence: CASSLGTGQWSTEAFF.

The chain couples TRBV10-3 to TRBJ2-5, with D possibly being TRBD2 (5 bases). The CDR3 length is 14 residues. V shed 7 bases and J shed 7 bases, with 19 bases lying between them. Germline-derived CDR1 and CDR2 are ENHRY and SYGVKD. The CDR3 coding sequence is TGTGCCATCAAGCCCGGACTGAGTGAACCGACCCAGTACTTC. This translates into CAIKPGLSEPTQYF.

The V gene is TRBV5-1, the J gene TRBJ1-4; D gene uncertain. V lost 4 bases and J 7 bases, leaving 11 bases between the germline ends. The CDR3 loop spans 13 amino acids. Looked up from germline, CDR1 is SGHRS and CDR2 is YFSETQ. CDR3 residues: CASSREGSEKLFF. CDR3 bases: TGCGCCAGCAGCCGAGAGGGTAGTGAAAAACTGTTTTTT.

J is TRBJ1-5 and V is TRBV7-9; a possible D gene is TRBD1 (5 bases). Trimming left V 2 bases short and J 7 bases short, with 12 bases between. Germline CDR1 reads SEHNR; CDR2 reads FQNEAQ (reference sequence). The CDR3 is 14 residues long. CDR3 sequence (DNA): TGTGCCAGCAGCTTACAGGGTTTGGGGCAGCCCCAGCATTTT. As protein: CASSLQGLGQPQHF.